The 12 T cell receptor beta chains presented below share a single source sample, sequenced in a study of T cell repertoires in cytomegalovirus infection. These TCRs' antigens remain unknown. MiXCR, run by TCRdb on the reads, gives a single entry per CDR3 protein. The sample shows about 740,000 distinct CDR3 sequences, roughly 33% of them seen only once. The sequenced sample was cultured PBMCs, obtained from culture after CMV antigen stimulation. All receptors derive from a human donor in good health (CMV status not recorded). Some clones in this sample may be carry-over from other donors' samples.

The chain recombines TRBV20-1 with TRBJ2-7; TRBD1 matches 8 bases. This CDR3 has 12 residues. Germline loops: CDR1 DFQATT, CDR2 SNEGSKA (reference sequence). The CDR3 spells CSWTGPEYEQYF. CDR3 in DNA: TGCAGCTGGACAGGGCCGGAATACGAGCAGTACTTC.

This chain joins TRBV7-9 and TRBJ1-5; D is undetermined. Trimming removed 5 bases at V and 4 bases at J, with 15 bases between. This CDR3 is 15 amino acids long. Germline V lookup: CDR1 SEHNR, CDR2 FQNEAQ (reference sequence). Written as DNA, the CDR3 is TGTGCCAGCAGCCCTCTAGGTGGACCGAATCAGCCCCAGCATTTT. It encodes CASSPLGGPNQPQHF.

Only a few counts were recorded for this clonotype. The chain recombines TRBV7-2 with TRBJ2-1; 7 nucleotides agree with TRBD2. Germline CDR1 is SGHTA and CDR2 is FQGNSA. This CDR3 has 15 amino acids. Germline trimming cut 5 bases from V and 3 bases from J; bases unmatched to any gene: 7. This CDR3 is CASSPLAAYYNEQFF. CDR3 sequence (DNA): TGTGCCAGCAGCCCGCTAGCGGCCTACTACAATGAGCAGTTCTTC.

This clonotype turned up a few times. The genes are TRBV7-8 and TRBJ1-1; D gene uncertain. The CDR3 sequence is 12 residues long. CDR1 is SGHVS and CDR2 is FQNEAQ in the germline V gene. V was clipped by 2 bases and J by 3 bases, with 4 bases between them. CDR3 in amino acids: CASSLFDTEAFF. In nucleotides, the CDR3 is TGTGCCAGCAGCTTATTTGACACTGAAGCTTTCTTT.

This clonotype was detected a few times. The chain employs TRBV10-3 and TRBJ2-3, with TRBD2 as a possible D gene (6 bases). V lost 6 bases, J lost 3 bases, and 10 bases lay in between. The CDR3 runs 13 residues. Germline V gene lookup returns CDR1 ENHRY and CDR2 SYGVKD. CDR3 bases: TGTGCCATCAGGGGGGGAGTAACAGATACGCAGTATTTT. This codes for CAIRGGVTDTQYF.

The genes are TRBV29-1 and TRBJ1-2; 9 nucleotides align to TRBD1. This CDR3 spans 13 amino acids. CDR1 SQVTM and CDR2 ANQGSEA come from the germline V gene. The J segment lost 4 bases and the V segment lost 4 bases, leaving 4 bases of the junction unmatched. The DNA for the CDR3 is TGCAGCGTTGGGGACAGGGACGCCTATGGCTACACCTTC. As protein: CSVGDRDAYGYTF.

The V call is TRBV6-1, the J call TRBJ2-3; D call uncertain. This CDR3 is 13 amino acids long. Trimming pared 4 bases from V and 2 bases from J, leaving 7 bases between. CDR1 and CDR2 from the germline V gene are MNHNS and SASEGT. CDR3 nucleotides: TGTGCCAGCAGTGCGAACCCCACAGATACGCAGTATTTT. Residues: CASSANPTDTQYF.

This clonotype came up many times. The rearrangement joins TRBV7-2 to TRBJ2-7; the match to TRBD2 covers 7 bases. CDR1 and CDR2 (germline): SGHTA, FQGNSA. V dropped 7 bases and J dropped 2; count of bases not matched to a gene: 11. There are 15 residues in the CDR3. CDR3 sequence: CASNSRRGETYEQYF. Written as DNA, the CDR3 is TGTGCCAGCAACTCCCGACGGGGGGAGACCTACGAGCAGTACTTC.

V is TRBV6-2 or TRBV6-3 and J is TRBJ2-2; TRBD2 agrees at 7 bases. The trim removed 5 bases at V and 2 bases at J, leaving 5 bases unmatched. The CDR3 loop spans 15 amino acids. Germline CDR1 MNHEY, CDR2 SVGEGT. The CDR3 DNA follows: TGTGCCAGCAGTCGTAGCGGGTTTAACACCGGGGAGCTGTTTTTT. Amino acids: CASSRSGFNTGELFF.

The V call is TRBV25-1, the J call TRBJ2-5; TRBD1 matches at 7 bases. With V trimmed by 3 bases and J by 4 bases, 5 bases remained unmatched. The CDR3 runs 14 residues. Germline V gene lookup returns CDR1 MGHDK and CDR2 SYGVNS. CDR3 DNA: TGTGCCAGCAGTGATCCCAGGACAGGAGAGACCCAGTACTTC. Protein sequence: CASSDPRTGETQYF.

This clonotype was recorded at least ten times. The CDR3 loop is CASSPGGSRRYEQFF. The CDR3 DNA follows: TGTGCCAGCAGCCCGGGGGGTAGTAGGAGGTATGAGCAGTTCTTC. J is TRBJ2-1 and V is TRBV7-2, with 7 nucleotides matching TRBD2. CDR3 size: 15 residues. The germline gives CDR1 SGHTA, CDR2 FQGNSA. V lost 5 bases to trimming and J lost 8 bases; unmatched junction nucleotides: 12.

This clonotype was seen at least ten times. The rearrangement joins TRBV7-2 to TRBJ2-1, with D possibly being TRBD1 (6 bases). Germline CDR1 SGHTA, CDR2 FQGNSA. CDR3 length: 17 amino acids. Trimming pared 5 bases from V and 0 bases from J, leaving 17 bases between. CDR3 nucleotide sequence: TGTGCCAGCAGCCCCTCCCGCAGGGGCCCCTCCTACAATGAGCAGTTCTTC. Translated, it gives CASSPSRRGPSYNEQFF.